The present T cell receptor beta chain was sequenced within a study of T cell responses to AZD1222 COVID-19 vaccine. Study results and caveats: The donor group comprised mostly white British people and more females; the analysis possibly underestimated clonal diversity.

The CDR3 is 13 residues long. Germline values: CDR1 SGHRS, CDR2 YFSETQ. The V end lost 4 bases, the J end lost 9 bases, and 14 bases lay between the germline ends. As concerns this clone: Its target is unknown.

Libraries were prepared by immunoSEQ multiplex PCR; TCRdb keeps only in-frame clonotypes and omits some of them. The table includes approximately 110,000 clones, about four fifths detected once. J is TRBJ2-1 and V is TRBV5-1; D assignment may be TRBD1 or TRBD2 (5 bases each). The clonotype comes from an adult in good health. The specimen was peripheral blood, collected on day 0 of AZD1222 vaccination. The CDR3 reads CASSPDRDPEQFF. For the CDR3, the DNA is TGCGCCAGCAGCCCGGATAGGGACCCTGAGCAGTTCTTC.